Listed here are 18 T cell receptor beta chains from one sample, sequenced in a study of blood T cell repertoires in COVID-19. The protocol was immunoSEQ multiplex PCR, while the TCRdb copy is restricted to in-frame clones and leaves out a portion. The sample holds 60,000 to 75,000 clones, about 89% seen once. Material for sequencing was peripheral blood. The origin of the receptors is an older woman with acute or convalescent COVID-19.

This clone was recorded a few times. The V and J genes are TRBV30 and TRBJ1-2; no reliable D call. Germline CDR1 and CDR2: GTSNPN and SVGIG (reference sequence). This CDR3 is built from 12 residues. Trimming took 3 bases from V and 7 from J, leaving 12 bases between them. Here the CDR3 DNA reads TGTGCCTGGAGAGGAACAGATCCTGGCTACACCTTC. This encodes CAWRGTDPGYTF.

The genes are TRBV9 and TRBJ1-4, with 12 bases matching TRBD1. The CDR3 spans 16 residues. The germline gives CDR1 SGDLS, CDR2 YYNGEE. Trimming cost V 0 bases and J 12 bases; bases outside gene matches: 9. CDR3 DNA: TGTGCCAGCAGCGTAGGGGTTGGGACAGGGGGCAGTGAACTGTTTTTT. Its protein is CASSVGVGTGGSELFF.

CDR3 sequence reads: CASSSPGTGAPYGYTF. CDR3 nucleotides: TGTGCCAGCAGCTCCCCCGGGACAGGGGCCCCCTATGGCTACACCTTC. The chain has TRBV7-9 and TRBJ1-2; 10 bases match TRBD1. CDR1 is SEHNR, CDR2 FQNEAQ, per germline (reference sequence). V lost 4 bases and J lost 4; bases outside the gene matches: 9. The CDR3 runs to 16 residues.

The rearrangement joins TRBV6-5 to TRBJ1-2; 12 bases align to TRBD1. This CDR3 is 15 amino acids long. Germline V gene sequence: CDR1 MNHEY, CDR2 SVGAGI. V lost 5 bases, J lost 6 bases, and 7 bases stayed unmatched. The CDR3 nucleotides read TGTGCCAGCAGTCCAACCGGGACAGGGGGCGATGGCTACACCTTC. The encoded protein is CASSPTGTGGDGYTF.

The chain couples TRBV5-4 to TRBJ2-3; TRBD2 is a possible D gene (6 bases). The CDR3 totals 14 residues. The germline CDR1 and CDR2 sequences are SGHNT and YYREEE (reference sequence). With 3 bases removed from V and 1 base from J, the gap between germline ends came to 9 bases. For the CDR3, the DNA is TGTGCCAGCAGCTGGGGGGTCCGCACAGATACGCAGTATTTT. Residues: CASSWGVRTDTQYF.

The V gene is TRBV15, the J gene TRBJ2-5; 7 bases are a match to TRBD2. CDR3 length: 15 amino acids. The V gene end was trimmed by 0 bases and the J gene end by 5 bases; junction bases not matched to a gene: 6. Germline CDR1 is LNHNV and CDR2 is YYDKDF (reference sequence). The CDR3, as DNA: TGTGCCACCAGCAGAGACTCGGCGCGGGGGGAGACCCAGTACTTC. Its translation: CATSRDSARGETQYF.

V is TRBV4-1 and J is TRBJ2-5; TRBD2 aligns across 11 bases. Trimming removed 2 bases from V and 4 bases from J; junction bases left unmatched: 3. Germline V gene sequence: CDR1 MGHRA, CDR2 YSYEKL. This CDR3 has 15 residues. The CDR3 region is CASSQPGTSGETQYF. In DNA form, the CDR3 reads TGCGCCAGCAGCCAACCCGGGACTAGCGGAGAGACCCAGTACTTC.

The chain couples TRBV19 to TRBJ2-2; D gene unclear. The CDR3 sequence is 13 residues long. The germline V gene has CDR1 LNHDA and CDR2 SQIVND (reference sequence). The germline V and J ends were trimmed by 3 bases and 6 bases, with 8 bases remaining between them. CDR3 amino acids: CASSIISSGELFF. The CDR3 DNA reads as TGTGCCAGTAGTATTATATCTTCCGGGGAGCTGTTTTTT. The whole variable domain, filled in from reference TRBV19 and TRBJ2-2, reads DGGITQSPKYLFRKEGQNVTLSCEQNLNHDAMYWYRQDPGQGLRLIYYSQIVNDFQKGDIAEGYSVSREKKESFPLTVTSAQKNPTAFYLCASSIISSGELFFGEGSRLTVL.

The chain has TRBV10-3 and TRBJ2-5; 8 nucleotides agree with TRBD2. The CDR3 has 13 residues. Germline values: CDR1 ENHRY, CDR2 SYGVKD. The ends lost 6 bases at V and 5 bases at J; junction bases unmatched: 5. The CDR3 DNA reads TGTGCCATCAGCCTAAGCGGGGGCGAGACCCAGTACTTC. It yields the protein CAISLSGGETQYF.

Only one count was recorded for this clone. V gene TRBV28 combines with J gene TRBJ2-3, with 10 nucleotides matching TRBD1. Germline CDR1 MDHEN, CDR2 SYDVKM. The CDR3 length is 18 residues. Trimming took 4 bases from V and 0 from J; bases not matched to a gene: 10. The CDR3 here is CASSYHGQGGLSTDTQYF. Written as DNA, the CDR3 is TGTGCCAGCAGTTACCACGGACAGGGGGGGCTTAGCACAGATACGCAGTATTTT.

The chain recombines TRBV27 with TRBJ2-1, with 11 bases aligning to TRBD2. V was clipped by 7 bases and J by 5 bases; unmatched bases: 4. This CDR3 region has 14 residues. Germline V gene sequence: CDR1 MNHEY, CDR2 SMNVEV (reference sequence). The DNA for the CDR3 is TGTGCCAGCACAATGACTAGCGGGGACAATGAGCAGTTCTTC. It yields the protein CASTMTSGDNEQFF.

This sequence joins TRBV3-1 (or the pseudogene TRBV3-2) and TRBJ1-5; no definite D call. This CDR3 has 13 amino acids. Looked up from germline, CDR1 is LGHDT and CDR2 is YNNKEL (reference sequence). Deletions cut 0 bases from V and 10 bases from J, with 10 bases between. This CDR3 reads CASSQDLGRPQHF. In DNA, the CDR3 is TGTGCCAGCAGCCAAGATCTAGGGAGACCCCAGCATTTT.

The rearrangement links TRBV11-3 to TRBJ2-1; tentatively, D is TRBD2 (5 bases). V lost 2 bases and J lost 7, with 21 bases in between. The V gene's germline CDR1 is SGHNT and CDR2 YENEEA. The CDR3 has 17 amino acids. In DNA form, the CDR3 reads TGTGCCAGCAGCTTAAAGGGCCCTAGGTCCGGGAAAAATGAGCAGTTCTTC. Its protein is CASSLKGPRSGKNEQFF.

V usage is TRBV18 and J usage is TRBJ2-1; 7 nucleotides align to TRBD2. Germline CDR1 and CDR2: KGHSH and LQKENI. The V segment lost 3 bases and the J segment 2 bases; nucleotides outside the gene matches: 1. The CDR3 covers 14 residues. The CDR3 sequence: CASSPLAAYNEQFF. The DNA for the CDR3 is TGTGCCAGCTCACCCCTAGCGGCCTACAATGAGCAGTTCTTC.

This sequence joins TRBV28 and TRBJ2-3; 13 bases are a match to TRBD2. Germline V gene lookup returns CDR1 MDHEN and CDR2 SYDVKM. The CDR3 extends over 16 amino acids. The V and J ends lost 6 bases and 3 bases, in that order; junction bases with no gene match: 6. Here the CDR3 reads CASRLAGGFRTDTQYF. The CDR3 DNA reads as TGTGCCAGCAGACTAGCGGGGGGGTTTAGAACAGATACGCAGTATTTT.

This clone was seen just once. This sequence joins TRBV24-1 and TRBJ2-5; perhaps TRBD2 as D (7 bases). With 6 bases removed from V and 2 bases from J, the gap between germline ends came to 15 bases. The CDR3 is 15 amino acids. The germline V gene encodes CDR1 KGHDR and CDR2 SFDVKD. The CDR3 DNA follows: TGTGCCACCAGTCTAGGGGGGGACGGGCAAGAGACCCAGTACTTC. It encodes CATSLGGDGQETQYF.

The chain joins TRBV2 to TRBJ2-7; 7 nucleotides match TRBD1. The V segment lost 3 bases and the J segment 2 bases; nucleotides outside the gene matches: 7. Germline assignment: CDR1 SNHLY and CDR2 FYNNEI. The CDR3 sequence is 15 residues long. CDR3 nucleotide sequence: TGTGCCAGCAGTGAGTGGGACAGCCTAACCTACGAGCAGTACTTC. It translates to CASSEWDSLTYEQYF.

This clone was detected once. The V gene is TRBV5-1, the J gene TRBJ2-1; 7 nucleotides match TRBD2. The V gene's germline CDR1 is SGHRS and CDR2 YFSETQ. The CDR3 spans 16 residues. V gave up 4 bases and J gave up 2 bases; unmatched junction bases: 9. The CDR3 spells CASSLRAGSAYNEQFF. The CDR3 DNA reads TGCGCCAGCAGCCTCCGAGCGGGGAGTGCCTACAATGAGCAGTTCTTC. The variable domain in full, completed from reference TRBV5-1 and TRBJ2-1, reads KAGVTQTPRYLIKTRGQQVTLSCSPISGHRSVSWYQQTPGQGLQFLFEYFSETQRNKGNFPGRFSGRQFSNSRSEMNVSTLELGDSALYLCASSLRAGSAYNEQFFGPGTRLTVL.